This T cell receptor (beta chain) is drawn from a study of CD8 T cells in Susac syndrome. Germline V gene data show CDR1 as LNHDA and CDR2 as SQIVND (reference sequence). The V end was cut by 9 bases, the J end by 0 bases, with 13 bases between. This CDR3 has 14 amino acids. TCR beta from blood CD8+ and CD4+ T cells was sequenced. The study used treatment-naive patients who had stable or active relapsing-remitting disease as multiple sclerosis controls. Bulk CD8+ and CD4+ cells came from magnetic negative isolation; CD8+ TEMRA by FACS. An amount of RNA that ranged from 0.5 to 1 ug was reverse transcribed with random hexamers. An immunoSEQ multiplex PCR generated amplified TCR beta CDR3 products spanning 54 Vbeta and 13 Jbeta. Each CDR3 protein gets one entry after TCRdb re-called the immunoSEQ multiplex PCR reads with MiXCR. Among about 180,000 distinct CDR3 sequences listed, under 97% were seen once.

The V and J genes are TRBV19 and TRBJ2-3; a possible D gene is TRBD2 (6 bases). The sample consisted of CD4+ T cells from PBMCs. This TCR came from a human donor with multiple sclerosis. CDR3 DNA: TGTGCCAGAAGAAGCGGGTCTAGCACAGATACGCAGTATTTT. Its translation: CARRSGSSTDTQYF.